A single sample gave rise to the 27 T cell receptor beta chains below, sequenced in a study of T cell responses to AZD1222 COVID-19 vaccine. Sequencing used immunoSEQ multiplex PCR; TCRdb keeps in-frame clones, though not all of them. The repertoire holds about 190,000 clones, around 86% seen once, with under 3.5% in the top ten. The specimen comprised peripheral blood, sampled on day 0 of MenACWY control vaccination. The receptor source for this set is an adult in good health.

The chain joins TRBV7-2 to TRBJ2-1; TRBD1 agrees at 9 bases. The germline V gene encodes CDR1 SGHTA and CDR2 FQGNSA. This CDR3 has 15 residues. The J segment lost 7 bases and the V segment lost 5 bases, leaving 9 bases of the junction unmatched. Written as DNA, the CDR3 is TGTGCCAGCAGCCCACCCGGGACAGGGAGGAATGAGCAGTTCTTC. The encoded protein is CASSPPGTGRNEQFF.

The CDR3 region has the DNA TGTGCCAGCAGCTTAAATCGCGAGCAGTACTTC. This encodes CASSLNREQYF. The chain has TRBV7-6 and TRBJ2-7, with D uncertain. The length of the CDR3 is 11 residues. Germline values: CDR1 SGHVS, CDR2 FNYEAQ. Trimming left V 2 bases short and J 6 bases short, with 5 bases between.

The DNA for the CDR3 is TGTGCCAGCAGTTACTCGCGAAAGGGGGAAGCTTTCTTT. This encodes CASSYSRKGEAFF. The rearrangement uses TRBV6-5 and TRBJ1-1, with D perhaps TRBD1 (5 bases). The germline V and J ends were trimmed by 0 bases and 8 bases, with 10 bases remaining between them. Germline V gene lookup returns CDR1 MNHEY and CDR2 SVGAGI. The CDR3 covers 13 residues.

The rearrangement links TRBV7-2 to TRBJ1-6; tentative D call: TRBD1 (6 bases). CDR3 length: 15 amino acids. Germline V lookup: CDR1 SGHTA, CDR2 FQGNSA. V was clipped by 4 bases and J by 10 bases, with 17 bases between them. In DNA, the CDR3 is TGTGCCAGCAGCTCCGCGTTTGGGGGCGGATCACCCCTCCACTTT. Translating it yields CASSSAFGGGSPLHF.

The chain employs TRBV12-5 and TRBJ1-1; 8 nucleotides line up with TRBD1. Trimming took 8 bases from V and 4 from J; bases not matched to a gene: 15. CDR1 is LGHNT and CDR2 is FRNRAP in the germline V gene. The CDR3 is 16 residues long. The DNA for the CDR3 is TGTGCTAGTTGCTGGGGGGGACAGGAACAGGGCACTGAAGCTTTCTTT. Its protein product is CASCWGGQEQGTEAFF.

This clone was picked up a small number of times. The V gene is TRBV7-9, the J gene TRBJ2-5; no clear D gene. CDR1 is SEHNR, CDR2 FQNEAQ, per germline (reference sequence). The CDR3 contains 11 residues. V was pared by 5 bases and J by 2 bases, with 3 bases between. CDR3 DNA sequence: TGTGCCAGCAGCCCACAAGAGACCCAGTACTTC. This codes for CASSPQETQYF.

The chain is built from TRBV24-1 and TRBJ2-7; 8 bases match TRBD2. CDR1 is KGHDR, CDR2 SFDVKD, per germline. The V and J ends lost 11 bases and 0 bases, in that order; junction bases with no gene match: 5. This CDR3 is built from 13 residues. The CDR3 region has the DNA TGTGCCATCGGGGGGGCGAGCTCCTACGAGCAGTACTTC. This translates into CAIGGASSYEQYF.

V is TRBV5-4 and J is TRBJ1-1; D not certain. The CDR3 totals 14 residues. V shed 2 bases and J shed 1 base, with 9 bases lying between them. Per germline, CDR1 SGHNT and CDR2 YYREEE (reference sequence). This CDR3 reads CASSFGQRNTEAFF. The CDR3 region has the DNA TGTGCCAGCAGCTTTGGGCAGAGGAACACTGAAGCTTTCTTT.

The gene calls are TRBV7-9 and TRBJ2-5, with TRBD1 matching over 10 bases. The V gene's germline CDR1 is SEHNR and CDR2 FQNEAQ (reference sequence). The CDR3 extends over 16 amino acids. Unmatched junction bases numbered 7, after V lost 4 bases and J lost 2 bases. The DNA for the CDR3 is TGTGCCAGCAGCTACTCAGGGACAGGGGTGCAAGAGACCCAGTACTTC. Translation gives CASSYSGTGVQETQYF.

The rearrangement joins TRBV12-3 or TRBV12-4 to TRBJ2-1; D might be TRBD1 (5 bases). The CDR3 contains 13 residues. Trimming removed 3 bases at V and 7 bases at J, with 10 bases between. The CDR3 DNA is TGTGCCAGCAGTTTGGCCGACAGTAATGAGCAGTTCTTC. It is translated as CASSLADSNEQFF.

The V call is TRBV18, the J call TRBJ1-5; D not resolved. Per the germline V gene, CDR1 is KGHSH and CDR2 is LQKENI. Trimming took off 2 bases at V and 8 bases at J, with 10 bases between the two ends. The CDR3 runs 13 residues. CDR3 loop: CASSPGSGEPQHF. The CDR3 DNA is TGTGCCAGCTCACCAGGGTCGGGAGAGCCCCAGCATTTT.

This chain joins TRBV28 and TRBJ2-2, with D possibly matching TRBD1 (6 bases). The V end lost 7 bases, the J end lost 0 bases, and 12 bases lay between the germline ends. The CDR3 loop spans 15 amino acids. Germline V gives CDR1 MDHEN, CDR2 SYDVKM. The CDR3 bases are TGTGCCAGCACCTCTGGGGGCGCGAACACCGGGGAGCTGTTTTTT. Protein product: CASTSGGANTGELFF.

This clone has a handful of counts. This chain links TRBV19 with TRBJ2-7; D possibly matches TRBD1 or TRBD2 (5 bases each). This CDR3 has 14 residues. Germline V gene lookup returns CDR1 LNHDA and CDR2 SQIVND (reference sequence). V was pared by 6 bases and J by 2 bases, with 14 bases between. DNA for the CDR3: TGTGCCAGTAGCCCGGGACGGGTTGCCTACGAGCAGTACTTC. This translates into CASSPGRVAYEQYF.

CDR3 coding DNA: TGTGCCAGCAGCTTCCCCACCGTGACAGGGGTCCACAATGAGCAGTTCTTC. Its translation: CASSFPTVTGVHNEQFF. The chain is built from TRBV11-2 and TRBJ2-1, with 8 bases identical to TRBD1. Trimming at V came to 3 bases and at J to 5 bases, leaving 12 bases not matched to a gene. CDR1 SGHAT and CDR2 FQNNGV come from the germline V gene. CDR3 length equals 17 residues.

The chain carries TRBV18 and TRBJ2-5; 7 nucleotides match TRBD1. The length of the CDR3 is 15 residues. V lost 3 bases and J lost 0; bases outside the gene matches: 4. Germline V gene lookup returns CDR1 KGHSH and CDR2 LQKENI. The DNA of the CDR3 is TGTGCCAGCTCACCGACAGGGACGTACCAAGAGACCCAGTACTTC. This sequence encodes CASSPTGTYQETQYF.

V is TRBV12-3 or TRBV12-4 and J is TRBJ1-2; D perhaps matches TRBD1 (5 bases). The CDR3 has 13 amino acids. Trimming cost V 7 bases and J 3 bases, with 12 bases left between them. The CDR3 DNA follows: TGTGCCAGCACCTCCGGGGACGACTATGGCTACACCTTC. The encoded protein is CASTSGDDYGYTF.

The rearrangement joins TRBV2 to TRBJ2-2; TRBD2 aligns across 8 bases. V was clipped by 2 bases and J by 4 bases; unmatched bases: 9. Germline CDR1 SNHLY, CDR2 FYNNEI. The CDR3 length is 17 residues. As DNA, the CDR3 is TGTGCCAGCAGTGAATATAAGAGCGGGAGAATCACCGGGGAGCTGTTTTTT. Its translation is CASSEYKSGRITGELFF.

The rearrangement joins TRBV9 to TRBJ2-4; 7 bases fit TRBD1. The CDR3 spans 15 residues. Germline V lookup: CDR1 SGDLS, CDR2 YYNGEE. J gave up 9 bases and V 1 base, and 10 bases lay outside the gene matches. CDR3 in amino acids: CASSVKRGRACIQYF. Written as DNA, the CDR3 is TGTGCCAGCAGCGTAAAAAGGGGGCGGGCCTGCATTCAGTACTTC.

This chain joins TRBV7-8 and TRBJ1-2; the D gene is possibly TRBD1 (5 bases). Germline CDR1 SGHVS, CDR2 FQNEAQ. The V end lost 2 bases, the J end lost 4 bases, and 11 bases lay between the germline ends. The CDR3 runs to 14 residues. CDR3 residues: CASSLFGGGYGYTF. CDR3 coding DNA: TGTGCCAGCAGCTTATTCGGGGGGGGCTATGGCTACACCTTC.

This chain joins TRBV7-3 and TRBJ2-2; 11 nucleotides align to TRBD1. CDR3 length: 16 residues. V lost 3 bases to trimming and J lost 3 bases; unmatched junction nucleotides: 3. The germline V gene encodes CDR1 SGHTA and CDR2 FQGTGA. The DNA for the CDR3 is TGTGCCAGCAGCTTCAGGACAGGGGGCTACACCGGGGAGCTGTTTTTT. Protein product: CASSFRTGGYTGELFF.

J is TRBJ1-1 and V is TRBV4-2, with no clear D. This CDR3 is 13 amino acids long. Trimming stripped 5 bases from V and 7 bases from J, with 14 bases between. The germline gives CDR1 LGHNA, CDR2 YNFKEQ. The CDR3 region is CASSERQGLEAFF. The CDR3 DNA follows: TGTGCCAGCAGCGAAAGACAAGGACTTGAAGCTTTCTTT.

The chain joins TRBV28 to TRBJ1-3; 8 nucleotides match TRBD1. Germline V gene data show CDR1 as MDHEN and CDR2 as SYDVKM. This CDR3 region has 14 residues. V dropped 9 bases and J dropped 0; count of bases not matched to a gene: 4. CDR3 protein: CASGDRTSGNTIYF. CDR3 sequence (DNA): TGTGCCAGTGGGGACAGGACCTCTGGAAACACCATATATTTT.

This chain joins TRBV28 and TRBJ1-2, with a tentative D call TRBD1 (6 bases). V was pared by 3 bases and J by 5 bases, with 7 bases between. Germline CDR1 is MDHEN and CDR2 is SYDVKM. The CDR3 loop spans 12 amino acids. CDR3: CASSFTGYGYTF. CDR3 in DNA: TGTGCCAGCAGTTTCACAGGGTATGGCTACACCTTC.

The genes are TRBV15 and TRBJ1-5; 7 nucleotides agree with TRBD1. Unmatched junction bases numbered 2, after V lost 1 base and J lost 5 bases. Per germline, CDR1 LNHNV and CDR2 YYDKDF (reference sequence). This CDR3 is built from 14 residues. Written as DNA, the CDR3 is TGTGCCACCAGCAGAGGACAGGGACATCAGCCCCAGCATTTT. It yields the protein CATSRGQGHQPQHF.

This chain joins TRBV2 and TRBJ1-3; TRBD1 matches 9 bases. CDR1 and CDR2 from the germline V gene are SNHLY and FYNNEI. V shed 7 bases and J 7 bases; nucleotides not matched to a gene: 11. This CDR3 region has 15 residues. CDR3 nucleotides: TGTGCCAGCATAGGACCGGACAGGGGATGGAACACCATATATTTT. Protein sequence: CASIGPDRGWNTIYF.

This CDR3 reads CASSQGWTGGETQYF. The DNA for the CDR3 is TGTGCCAGCAGCCAAGGGTGGACAGGGGGAGAGACCCAGTACTTC. The chain has TRBV4-2 and TRBJ2-5; 10 bases are a match to TRBD1. The V segment lost 1 base and the J segment 4 bases; nucleotides outside the gene matches: 3. The germline V gene encodes CDR1 LGHNA and CDR2 YNFKEQ. The CDR3 contains 15 residues.

The chain has TRBV27 and TRBJ2-3; 13 bases fit TRBD2. Trimming removed 5 bases from V and 2 bases from J; junction bases left unmatched: 4. The CDR3 extends over 16 amino acids. In germline, CDR1 is MNHEY, CDR2 SMNVEV (reference sequence). CDR3 loop: CASSQGLAGFTDTQYF. In nucleotides, the CDR3 is TGTGCCAGCAGTCAGGGACTAGCGGGGTTCACAGATACGCAGTATTTT.